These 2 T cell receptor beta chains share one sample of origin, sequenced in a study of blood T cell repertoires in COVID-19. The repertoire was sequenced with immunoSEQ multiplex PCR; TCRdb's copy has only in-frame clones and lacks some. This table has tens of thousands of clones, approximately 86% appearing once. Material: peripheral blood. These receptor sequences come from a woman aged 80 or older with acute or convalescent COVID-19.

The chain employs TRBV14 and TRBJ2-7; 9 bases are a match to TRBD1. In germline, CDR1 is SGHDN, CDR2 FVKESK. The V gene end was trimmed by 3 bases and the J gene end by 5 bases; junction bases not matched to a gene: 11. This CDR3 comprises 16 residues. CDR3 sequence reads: CASSQDLGQGNDEQYF. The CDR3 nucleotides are TGTGCCAGCAGCCAGGATCTCGGACAGGGGAACGACGAGCAGTACTTC.

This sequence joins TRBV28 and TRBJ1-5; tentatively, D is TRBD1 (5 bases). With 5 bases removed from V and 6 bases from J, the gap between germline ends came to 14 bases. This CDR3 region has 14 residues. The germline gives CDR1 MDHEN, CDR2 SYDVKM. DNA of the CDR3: TGTGCCAGCAGTGACAGCAGGAGGGGTCAGCCCCAGCATTTT. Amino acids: CASSDSRRGQPQHF.